This T cell receptor beta chain is from a study of cytomegalovirus exposure and HLA in healthy donors. PCR was performed using 60 Vbeta and 13 Jbeta primers. Per the authors' pipeline: Later, tens of millions of unique TCR beta chains were counted in an analysis, and some 9.9 million of them were shared. The method was immunoSEQ multiplex PCR; TCRdb's version includes in-frame clones alone and lacks a portion of them. That table gives V, J and clone size, and the DNA gave D and trimming. The sample lists 100,000 to 150,000 clones, approximately 80% occurring once. With respect to this clone: Antigen unknown.

Study results and caveats: In a later analysis, DRB1 alleles had the most associated TCRs; HLA-C alleles the fewest.

Donors in the study were healthy people who gave bone marrow. V trimming: 3 bases; J trimming: 4 bases; junction bases outside the gene matches: 4. In germline, CDR1 is LGHNT, CDR2 FRNRAP. The CDR3 runs 15 residues. The sequence was collected from a man aged 18 to 30 in good health and CMV-seropositive. This rearrangement joins TRBV12-5 to TRBJ2-1; 9 bases are shared with TRBD1. Sample: PBMCs. Here the CDR3 reads CASGFPGQGYNEQFF. The CDR3, as DNA: TGTGCTAGTGGTTTTCCGGGACAGGGTTACAATGAGCAGTTCTTC.